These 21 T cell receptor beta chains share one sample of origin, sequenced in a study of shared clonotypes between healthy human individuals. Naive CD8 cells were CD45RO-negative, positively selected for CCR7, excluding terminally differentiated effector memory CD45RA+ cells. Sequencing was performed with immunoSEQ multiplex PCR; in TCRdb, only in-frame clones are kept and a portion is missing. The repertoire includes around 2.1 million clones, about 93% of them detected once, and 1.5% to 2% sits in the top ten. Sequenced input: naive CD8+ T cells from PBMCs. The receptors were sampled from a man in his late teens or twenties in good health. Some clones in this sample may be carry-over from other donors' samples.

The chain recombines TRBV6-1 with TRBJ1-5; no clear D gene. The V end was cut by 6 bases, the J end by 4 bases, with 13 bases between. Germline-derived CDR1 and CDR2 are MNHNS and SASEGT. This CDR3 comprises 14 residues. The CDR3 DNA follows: TGTGCCAGCAGGCCCCTTCGGTCTAATCAGCCCCAGCATTTT. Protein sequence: CASRPLRSNQPQHF.

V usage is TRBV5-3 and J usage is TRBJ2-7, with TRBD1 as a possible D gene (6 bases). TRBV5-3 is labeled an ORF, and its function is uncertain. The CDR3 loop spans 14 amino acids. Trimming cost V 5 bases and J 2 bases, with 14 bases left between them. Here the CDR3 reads CARSFRQETYEQYF. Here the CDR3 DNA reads TGTGCCAGAAGTTTCAGACAGGAAACCTACGAGCAGTACTTC.

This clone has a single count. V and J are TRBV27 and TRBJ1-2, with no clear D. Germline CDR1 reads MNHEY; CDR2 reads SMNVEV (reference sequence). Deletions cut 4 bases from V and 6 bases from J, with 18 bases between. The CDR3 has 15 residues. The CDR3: CASSSREGRRDGYTF. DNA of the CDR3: TGTGCCAGCAGTTCGAGGGAAGGGCGGAGAGATGGCTACACCTTC.

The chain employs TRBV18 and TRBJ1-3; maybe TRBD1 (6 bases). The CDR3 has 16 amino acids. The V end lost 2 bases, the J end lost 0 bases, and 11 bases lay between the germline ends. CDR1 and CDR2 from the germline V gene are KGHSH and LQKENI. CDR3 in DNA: TGTGCCAGCTCACCAGAAGGGGGAAGCTCTGGAAACACCATATATTTT. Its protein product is CASSPEGGSSGNTIYF. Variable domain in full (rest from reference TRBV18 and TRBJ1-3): NAGVMQNPRHLVRRRGQEARLRCSPMKGHSHVYWYRQLPEEGLKFMVYLQKENIIDESGMPKERFSAEFPKEGPSILRIQQVVRGDSAAYFCASSPEGGSSGNTIYFGEGSWLTVV.

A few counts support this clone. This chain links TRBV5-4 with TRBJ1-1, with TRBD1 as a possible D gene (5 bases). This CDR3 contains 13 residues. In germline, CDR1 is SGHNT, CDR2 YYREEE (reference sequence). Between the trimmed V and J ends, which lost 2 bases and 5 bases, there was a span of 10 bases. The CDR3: CASSFWGDTEAFF. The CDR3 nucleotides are TGTGCCAGCAGCTTTTGGGGCGATACTGAAGCTTTCTTT. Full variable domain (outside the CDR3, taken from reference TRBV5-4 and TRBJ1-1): ETGVTQSPTHLIKTRGQQVTLRCSSQSGHNTVSWYQQALGQGPQFIFQYYREEENGRGNFPPRFSGLQFPNYSSELNVNALELDDSALYLCASSFWGDTEAFFGQGTRLTVV.

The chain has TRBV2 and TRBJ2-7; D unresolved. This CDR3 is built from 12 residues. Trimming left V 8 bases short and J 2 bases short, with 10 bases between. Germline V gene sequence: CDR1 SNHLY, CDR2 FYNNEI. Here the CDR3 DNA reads TGTGCCAGCCGACCGGTTGCCTACGAGCAGTACTTC. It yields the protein CASRPVAYEQYF.

The CDR3 nucleotides are TGTGCCAGCAGCAAAGGGGGTGGCTTGGGATGGTCCCAGCATTTT. This sequence encodes CASSKGGGLGWSQHF. The chain employs TRBV21-1 and TRBJ1-5. TRBV21-1 is annotated as a pseudogene. The CDR3 extends over 15 amino acids.

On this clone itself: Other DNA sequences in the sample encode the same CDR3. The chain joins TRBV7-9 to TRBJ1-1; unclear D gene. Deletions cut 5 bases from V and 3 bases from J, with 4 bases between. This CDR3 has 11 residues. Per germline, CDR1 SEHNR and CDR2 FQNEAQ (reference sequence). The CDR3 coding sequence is TGTGCCAGCAGCCTTTACACTGAAGCTTTCTTT. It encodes CASSLYTEAFF.

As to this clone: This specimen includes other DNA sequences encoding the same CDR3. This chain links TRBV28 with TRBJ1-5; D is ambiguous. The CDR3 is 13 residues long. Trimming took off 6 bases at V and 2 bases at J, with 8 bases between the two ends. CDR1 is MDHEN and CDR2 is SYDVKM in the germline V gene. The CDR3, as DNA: TGTGCCAGCAGCGCCGTCGGCAATCAGCCCCAGCATTTT. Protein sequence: CASSAVGNQPQHF. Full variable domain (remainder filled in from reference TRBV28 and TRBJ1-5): DVKVTQSSRYLVKRTGEKVFLECVQDMDHENMFWYRQDPGLGLRLIYFSYDVKMKEKGDIPEGYSVSREKKERFSLILESASTNQTSMYLCASSAVGNQPQHFGDGTRLSIL.

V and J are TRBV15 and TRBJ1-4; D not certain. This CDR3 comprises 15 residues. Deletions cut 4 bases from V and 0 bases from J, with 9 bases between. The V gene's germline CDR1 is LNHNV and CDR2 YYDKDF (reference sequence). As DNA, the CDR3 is TGTGCCACCAGCACCCCAGCTGCAACTAATGAAAAACTGTTTTTT. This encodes CATSTPAATNEKLFF.

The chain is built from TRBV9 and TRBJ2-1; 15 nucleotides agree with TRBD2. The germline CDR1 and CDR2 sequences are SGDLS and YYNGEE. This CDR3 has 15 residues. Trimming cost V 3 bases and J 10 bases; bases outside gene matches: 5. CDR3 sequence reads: CASSDGLAGGNEQFF. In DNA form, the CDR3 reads TGTGCCAGCAGCGACGGACTAGCGGGAGGGAACGAGCAGTTCTTC.

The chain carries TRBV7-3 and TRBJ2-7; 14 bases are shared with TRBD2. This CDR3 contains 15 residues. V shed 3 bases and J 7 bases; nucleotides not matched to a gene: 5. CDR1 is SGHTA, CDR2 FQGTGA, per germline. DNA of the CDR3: TGTGCCAGCAGCTTGGGACTAGCGGGGGCTCGGGAGCAGTACTTC. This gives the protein CASSLGLAGAREQYF.

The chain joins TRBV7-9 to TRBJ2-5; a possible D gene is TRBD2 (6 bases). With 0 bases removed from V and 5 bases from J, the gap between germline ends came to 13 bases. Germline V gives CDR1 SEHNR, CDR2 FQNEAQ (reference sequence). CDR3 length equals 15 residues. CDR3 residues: CASSLARSAGETQYF. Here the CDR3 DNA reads TGTGCCAGCAGCTTAGCGAGGTCGGCGGGGGAGACCCAGTACTTC. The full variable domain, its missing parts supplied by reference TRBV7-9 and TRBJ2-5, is DTGVSQNPRHKITKRGQNVTFRCDPISEHNRLYWYRQTLGQGPEFLTYFQNEAQLEKSRLLSDRFSAERPKGSFSTLEIQRTEQGDSAMYLCASSLARSAGETQYFGPGTRLLVL.

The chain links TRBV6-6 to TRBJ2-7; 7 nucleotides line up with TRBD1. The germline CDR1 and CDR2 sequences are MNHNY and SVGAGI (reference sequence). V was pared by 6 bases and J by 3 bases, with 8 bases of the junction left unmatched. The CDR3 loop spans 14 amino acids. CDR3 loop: CASRPGQRSYEQYF. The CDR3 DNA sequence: TGTGCCAGCAGACCGGGACAGAGGAGCTACGAGCAGTACTTC.

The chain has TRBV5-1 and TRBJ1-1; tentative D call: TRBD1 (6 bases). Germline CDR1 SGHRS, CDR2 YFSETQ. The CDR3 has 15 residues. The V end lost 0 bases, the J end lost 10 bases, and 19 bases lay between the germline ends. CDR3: CASSLDTGGLFGAFF. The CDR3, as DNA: TGCGCCAGCAGCTTGGATACGGGGGGCTTGTTTGGAGCTTTCTTT.

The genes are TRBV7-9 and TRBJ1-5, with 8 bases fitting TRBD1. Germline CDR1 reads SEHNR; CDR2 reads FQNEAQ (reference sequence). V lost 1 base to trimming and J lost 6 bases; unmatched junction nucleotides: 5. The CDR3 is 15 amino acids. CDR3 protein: CASSLDRGMGQPQHF. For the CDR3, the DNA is TGTGCCAGCAGCTTAGACAGGGGGATGGGTCAGCCCCAGCATTTT.

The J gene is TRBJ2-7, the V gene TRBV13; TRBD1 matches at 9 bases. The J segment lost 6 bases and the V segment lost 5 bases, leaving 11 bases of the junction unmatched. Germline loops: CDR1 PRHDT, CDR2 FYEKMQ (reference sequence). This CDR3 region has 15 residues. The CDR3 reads CASSAGTGYLGEQYF. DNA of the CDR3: TGTGCCAGCAGCGCCGGGACAGGGTACCTTGGCGAGCAGTACTTC.

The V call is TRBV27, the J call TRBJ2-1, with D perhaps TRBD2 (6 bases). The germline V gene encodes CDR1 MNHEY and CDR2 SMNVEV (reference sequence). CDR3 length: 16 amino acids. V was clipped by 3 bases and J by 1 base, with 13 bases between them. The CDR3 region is CASSFRSGASYNEQFF. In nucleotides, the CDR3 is TGTGCCAGCAGTTTTCGTAGCGGAGCTTCCTACAATGAGCAGTTCTTC.

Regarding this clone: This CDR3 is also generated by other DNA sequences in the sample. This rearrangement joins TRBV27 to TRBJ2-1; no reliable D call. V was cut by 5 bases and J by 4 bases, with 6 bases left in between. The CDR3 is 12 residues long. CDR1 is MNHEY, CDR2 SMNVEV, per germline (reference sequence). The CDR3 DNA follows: TGTGCCAGCAGTACTGGATACAATGAGCAGTTCTTC. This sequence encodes CASSTGYNEQFF.

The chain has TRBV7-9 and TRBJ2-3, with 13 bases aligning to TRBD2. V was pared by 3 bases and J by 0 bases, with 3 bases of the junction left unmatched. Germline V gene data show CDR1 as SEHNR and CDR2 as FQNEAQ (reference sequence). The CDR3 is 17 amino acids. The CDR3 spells CASSLELAGGSTDTQYF. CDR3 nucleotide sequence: TGTGCCAGCAGCTTGGAACTAGCGGGAGGGAGCACAGATACGCAGTATTTT.

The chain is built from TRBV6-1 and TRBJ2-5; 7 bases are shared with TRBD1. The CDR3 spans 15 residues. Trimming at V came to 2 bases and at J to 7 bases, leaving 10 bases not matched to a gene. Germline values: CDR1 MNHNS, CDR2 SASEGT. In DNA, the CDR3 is TGTGCCAGCAGTGAATGGACAGGATATCAGGGGACCCAGTACTTC. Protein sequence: CASSEWTGYQGTQYF.